This T cell receptor (beta chain) was sequenced during a study of CD8 T cells in ankylosing spondylitis. TCRdb fed the 5' RACE reads into MiXCR, producing one record per CDR3 protein. Among a few hundred thousand distinct CDR3 sequences, 17% were seen once, and the ten largest hold just over 1%. This clonotype was seen ten or more times. Its antigen is still unknown. The CDR3 is made up of 15 amino acids. The J segment lost 4 bases and the V segment lost 4 bases, leaving 9 bases of the junction unmatched. Per germline, CDR1 SGHRS and CDR2 YFSETQ. Study observations and caveats: A motif in TCR beta, a set of fewer than ten highly homologous variants, appeared characteristic of ankylosing spondylitis blood. There was reportedly significant enrichment of clones that were disease-linked in matched ankylosing spondylitis synovial fluid.

Sequenced input: blood, either unsorted or a sorted T cell fraction (not recorded which). This TCR was recovered from a male donor with ankylosing spondylitis. This chain joins TRBV5-1 and TRBJ2-3, with 7 positions matching TRBD2. The CDR3 protein is CASSPGGAGSDTQYF. The CDR3 DNA follows: TGCGCCAGCAGCCCCGGAGGAGCGGGATCAGATACGCAGTATTTT.